This is a list of T cell receptor beta chains from one sample in a study of T cell responses to AZD1222 COVID-19 vaccine. Libraries were prepared by immunoSEQ multiplex PCR; TCRdb keeps only in-frame clonotypes and omits some of them. The data show some 84,000 clones, 80% to 90% seen once. The sequencing used peripheral blood, collected 28 days after the second AZD1222 dose. The origin of the receptors is an adult who received the AZD1222 COVID-19 vaccine. Each CDR3 is given without its conserved first and last residue.

V gene	J gene	CDR3 protein
TRBV28	TRBJ1-1	ASSFPGTGNTEAF
TRBV27	TRBJ2-1	ASSLRRGAAYNEQF
TRBV5-6	TRBJ2-1	ASSLGGLLAYNEQF
TRBV28	TRBJ2-6	ATILGTGANVLT
TRBV14	TRBJ1-5	ASSQKQGIVCYSNQPQH
TRBV5-4	TRBJ1-4	ASSSRTGNNEKLF
TRBV6-1	TRBJ1-1	ASSEALLVQTEAF
TRBV4-3	TRBJ2-7	ASSQDSFNSYEQY
TRBV27	TRBJ2-1	ASSPRGGLGNEQF
TRBV7-9	TRBJ2-7	ASSSERQGSDEQY
TRBV19	TRBJ1-1	ASSSRTGGSAF
TRBV28	TRBJ1-2	ASSTGVRTTNYGYT
TRBV18	TRBJ1-1	ASSTGDEMGAF
TRBV3-1/TRBV3-2	TRBJ2-1	ASSLKRGEQF
TRBV6-5	TRBJ1-3	ASSYSATGAYTIY
TRBV2	TRBJ2-2	ASSPMASGTGELF
TRBV9	TRBJ1-5	ASSVAAVGQPQH
TRBV11-3	TRBJ2-3	ASSLGSRTDTQY
TRBV9	TRBJ1-2	ASSVGQGDYGYT
TRBV10-2	TRBJ2-2	ASTKGQGGTGELF
TRBV28	TRBJ2-7	ASSLGAYEQY
TRBV11-2	TRBJ2-3	ASSLRQASTDTQY
TRBV11-2	TRBJ1-2	ASSSTGRYGYT
TRBV11-2	TRBJ2-2	ASSRPTSGRVTGELF
TRBV19	TRBJ1-5	ATGTGFGQPQH
TRBV19	TRBJ2-2	ATGQLTGELF
TRBV27	TRBJ2-7	ASSGTGLQY
TRBV15	TRBJ2-7	ATSSLLGLAGKEQY
TRBV29-1	TRBJ2-7	SVQQGTYEQY
TRBV28	TRBJ2-7	ASSTRDGSYEQY
TRBV27	TRBJ1-1	ASSPGGVNTEAF
TRBV6-5	TRBJ1-1	ASRKSQGAYTEAF
TRBV19	TRBJ1-2	ASTLRGRGIGYT
TRBV19	TRBJ1-2	ASSIVGYGYT
TRBV24-1	TRBJ2-7	ATSDSDRAPYEQY
TRBV29-1	TRBJ1-1	SVHGATEAF
TRBV4-2	TRBJ1-4	ASSRGTDGEKLF
TRBV5-5	TRBJ1-1	ASSRGAERTEAF
TRBV7-6	TRBJ1-2	ASSLRDRGGYT
TRBV15	TRBJ1-3	ATSRLPQGRAGNTIY
TRBV7-9	TRBJ1-1	ASSLEGLEAF
TRBV5-4	TRBJ2-5	ASSLGASGRRETQY
TRBV25-1	TRBJ2-1	ASSEWWNEQF
TRBV5-4	TRBJ2-5	ASSLIKFRESVGETQY
TRBV28	TRBJ2-2	ARPSGRGRVSGELF
TRBV10-3	TRBJ2-3	AIYDPGQGSDTQY
TRBV5-4	TRBJ1-6	ASRRGREFNSPLH
TRBV27	TRBJ1-2	ASSLDRGDYGYT
TRBV24-1	TRBJ2-1	ATSALGRSSSYNEQF
TRBV14	TRBJ1-2	ASSPGFYGYT
TRBV7-2	TRBJ2-2	ASSPGLAAGELF
TRBV27	TRBJ2-1	ASSSSGRPYNEQF